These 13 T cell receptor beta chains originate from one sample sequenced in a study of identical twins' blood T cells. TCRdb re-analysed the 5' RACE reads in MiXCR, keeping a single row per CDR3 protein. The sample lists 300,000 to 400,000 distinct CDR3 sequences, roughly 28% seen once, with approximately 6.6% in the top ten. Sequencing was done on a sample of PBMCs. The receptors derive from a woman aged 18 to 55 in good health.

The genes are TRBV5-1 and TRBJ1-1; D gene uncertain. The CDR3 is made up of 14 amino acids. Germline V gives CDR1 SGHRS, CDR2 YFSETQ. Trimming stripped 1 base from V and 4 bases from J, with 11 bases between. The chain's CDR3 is CASSLSQKSTEAFF. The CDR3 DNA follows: TGCGCCAGCAGCTTGTCACAGAAGAGCACTGAAGCTTTCTTT.

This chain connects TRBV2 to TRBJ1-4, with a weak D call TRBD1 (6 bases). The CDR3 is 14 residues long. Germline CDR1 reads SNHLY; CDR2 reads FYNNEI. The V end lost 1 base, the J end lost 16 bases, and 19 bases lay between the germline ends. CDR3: CASSEGDTPQSAFF. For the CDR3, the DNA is TGTGCCAGCAGTGAAGGGGACACCCCCCAGTCCGCGTTTTTT. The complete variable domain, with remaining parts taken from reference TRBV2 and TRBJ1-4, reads EPEVTQTPSHQVTQMGQEVILRCVPISNHLYFYWYRQILGQKVEFLVSFYNNEISEKSEIFDDQFSVERPDGSNFTLKIRSTKLEDSAMYFCASSEGDTPQSAFFGSGTQLSVL.

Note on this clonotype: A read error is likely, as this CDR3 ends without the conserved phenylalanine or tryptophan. The CDR3 coding sequence is TGTGCCAGCACCGGGGAGACAGGGTGGGATTCACCCCTCCACCTT. This translates into CASTGETGWDSPLHL. This chain joins TRBV6-6 and TRBJ1-6; TRBD1 matches at 7 bases. Unmatched junction bases numbered 11, after V lost 7 bases and J lost 8 bases. The CDR3 consists of 15 residues. Germline V gene lookup returns CDR1 MNHNY and CDR2 SVGAGI (reference sequence).

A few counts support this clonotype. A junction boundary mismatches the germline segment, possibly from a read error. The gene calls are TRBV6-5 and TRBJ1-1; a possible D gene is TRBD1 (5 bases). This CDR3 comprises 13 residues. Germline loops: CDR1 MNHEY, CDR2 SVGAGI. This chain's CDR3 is CSSSYWGSTEAFF. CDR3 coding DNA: TGTTCCAGCAGTTACTGGGGGTCCACTGAAGCTTTCTTT.

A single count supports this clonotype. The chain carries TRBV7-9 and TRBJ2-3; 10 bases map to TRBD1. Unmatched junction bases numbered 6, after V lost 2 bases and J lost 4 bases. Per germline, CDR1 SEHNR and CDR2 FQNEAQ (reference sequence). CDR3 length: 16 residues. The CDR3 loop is CASSLTGQGFPDTQYF. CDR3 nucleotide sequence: TGTGCCAGCAGCTTAACGGGACAGGGGTTTCCAGATACGCAGTATTTT.

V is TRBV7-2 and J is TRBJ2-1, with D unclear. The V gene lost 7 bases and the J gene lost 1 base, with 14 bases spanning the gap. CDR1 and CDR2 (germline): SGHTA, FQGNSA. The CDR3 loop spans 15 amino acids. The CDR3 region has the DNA TGTGCCAGCATCTCGGATTGGGGTTCCTACAATGAGCAGTTCTTC. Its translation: CASISDWGSYNEQFF. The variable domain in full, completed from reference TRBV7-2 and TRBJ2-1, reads GAGVSQSPSNKVTEKGKDVELRCDPISGHTALYWYRQSLGQGLEFLIYFQGNSAPDKSGLPSDRFSAERTGGSVSTLTIQRTQQEDSAVYLCASISDWGSYNEQFFGPGTRLTVL.

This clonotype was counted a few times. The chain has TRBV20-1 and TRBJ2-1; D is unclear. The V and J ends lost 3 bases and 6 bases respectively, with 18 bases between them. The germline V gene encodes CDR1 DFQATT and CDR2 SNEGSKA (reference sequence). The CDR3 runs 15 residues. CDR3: CSASKVYPFPNEQFF. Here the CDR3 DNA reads TGCAGTGCTAGTAAAGTCTACCCCTTTCCCAATGAGCAGTTCTTC.

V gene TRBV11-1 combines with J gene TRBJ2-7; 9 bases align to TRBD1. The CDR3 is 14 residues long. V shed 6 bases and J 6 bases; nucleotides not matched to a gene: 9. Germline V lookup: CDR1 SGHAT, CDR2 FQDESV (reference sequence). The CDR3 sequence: CASSFGQGQGEQYF. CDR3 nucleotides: TGTGCCAGCAGTTTCGGACAGGGGCAAGGCGAGCAGTACTTC.

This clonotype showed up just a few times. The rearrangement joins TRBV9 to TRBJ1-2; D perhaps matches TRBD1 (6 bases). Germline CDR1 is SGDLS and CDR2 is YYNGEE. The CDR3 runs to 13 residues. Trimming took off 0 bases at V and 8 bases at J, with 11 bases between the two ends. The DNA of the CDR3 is TGTGCCAGCAGCGTAGGAGTAGGGGGAGGCTACACCTTC. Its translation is CASSVGVGGGYTF.

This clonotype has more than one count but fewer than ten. The CDR3 loop reads CASSLVRLAGANEQFF. CDR3 DNA sequence: TGTGCCAGCAGCTTAGTTCGGCTAGCGGGGGCCAATGAGCAGTTCTTC. This chain uses TRBV7-2 with TRBJ2-1; 10 nucleotides agree with TRBD2. CDR1 SGHTA and CDR2 FQGNSA come from the germline V gene. Trimming took 1 base from V and 6 from J; bases not matched to a gene: 6. The CDR3 length is 16 residues.

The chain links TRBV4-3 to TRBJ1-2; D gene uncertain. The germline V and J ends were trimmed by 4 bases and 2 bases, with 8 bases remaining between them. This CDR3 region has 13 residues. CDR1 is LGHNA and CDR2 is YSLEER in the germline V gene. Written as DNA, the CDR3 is TGCGCCAGCAGCCGCGCAGCAAACTATGGCTACACCTTC. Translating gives CASSRAANYGYTF.

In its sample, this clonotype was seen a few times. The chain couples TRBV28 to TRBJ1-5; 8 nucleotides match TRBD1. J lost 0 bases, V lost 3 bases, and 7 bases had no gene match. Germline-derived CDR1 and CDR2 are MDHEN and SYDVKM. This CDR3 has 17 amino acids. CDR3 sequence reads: CASSFGDRRYSNQPQHF. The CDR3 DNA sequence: TGTGCCAGCAGTTTCGGGGACAGGCGGTATAGCAATCAGCCCCAGCATTTT.

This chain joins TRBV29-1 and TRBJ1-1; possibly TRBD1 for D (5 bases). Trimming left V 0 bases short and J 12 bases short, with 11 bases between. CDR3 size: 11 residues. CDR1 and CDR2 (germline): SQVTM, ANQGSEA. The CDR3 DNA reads TGCAGCGTTGAAGAGGGGGTTGGGTCTTTCTTT. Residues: CSVEEGVGSFF. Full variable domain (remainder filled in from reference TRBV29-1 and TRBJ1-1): SAVISQKPSRDICQRGTSLTIQCQVDSQVTMMFWYRQQPGQSLTLIATANQGSEATYESGFVIDKFPISRPNLTFSTLTVSNMSPEDSSIYLCSVEEGVGSFFGQGTRLTVV.